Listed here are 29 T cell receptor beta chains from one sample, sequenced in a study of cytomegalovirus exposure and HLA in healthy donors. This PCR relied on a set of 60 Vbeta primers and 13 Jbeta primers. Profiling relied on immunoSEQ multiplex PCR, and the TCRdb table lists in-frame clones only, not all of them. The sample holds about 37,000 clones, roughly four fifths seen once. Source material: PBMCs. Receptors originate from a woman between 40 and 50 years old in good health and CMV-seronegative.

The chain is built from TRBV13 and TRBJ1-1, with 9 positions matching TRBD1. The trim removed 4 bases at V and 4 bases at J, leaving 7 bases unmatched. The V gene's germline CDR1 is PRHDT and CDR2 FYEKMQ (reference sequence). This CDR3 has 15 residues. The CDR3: CASSSTGQGSTEAFF. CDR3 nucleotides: TGTGCCAGCAGCTCTACGGGACAGGGTTCCACTGAAGCTTTCTTT.

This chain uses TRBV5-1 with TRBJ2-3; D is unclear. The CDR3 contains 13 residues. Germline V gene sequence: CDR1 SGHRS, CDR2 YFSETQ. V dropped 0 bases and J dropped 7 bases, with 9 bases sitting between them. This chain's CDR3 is CASSLGLYNTQYF. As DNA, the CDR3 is TGCGCCAGCAGCTTGGGACTCTATAATACGCAGTATTTT.

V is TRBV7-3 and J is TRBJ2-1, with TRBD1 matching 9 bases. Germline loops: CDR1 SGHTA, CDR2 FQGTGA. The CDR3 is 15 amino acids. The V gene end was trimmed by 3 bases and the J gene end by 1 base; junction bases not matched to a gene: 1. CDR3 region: CASSLTGGSYNEQFF. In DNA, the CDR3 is TGTGCCAGCAGCTTGACAGGGGGTTCCTACAATGAGCAGTTCTTC.

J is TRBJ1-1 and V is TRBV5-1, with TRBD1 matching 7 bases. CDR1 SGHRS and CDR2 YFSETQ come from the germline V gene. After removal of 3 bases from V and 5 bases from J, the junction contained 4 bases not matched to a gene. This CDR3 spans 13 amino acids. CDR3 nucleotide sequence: TGCGCCAGCAGCTGGGGACAGCTTACTGAAGCTTTCTTT. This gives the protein CASSWGQLTEAFF.

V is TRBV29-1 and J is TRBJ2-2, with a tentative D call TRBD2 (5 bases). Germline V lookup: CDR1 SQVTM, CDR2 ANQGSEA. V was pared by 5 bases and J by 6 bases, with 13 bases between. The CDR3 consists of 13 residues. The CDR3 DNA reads TGCAGCGTTCGGACTGCCGGGGCCGGGGAGCTGTTTTTT. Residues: CSVRTAGAGELFF.

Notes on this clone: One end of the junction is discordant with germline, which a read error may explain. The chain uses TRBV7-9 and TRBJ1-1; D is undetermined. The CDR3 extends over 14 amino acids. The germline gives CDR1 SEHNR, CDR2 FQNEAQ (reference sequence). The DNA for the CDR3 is TGTGCCGGCAGCAAAACGGGGATAGCCACTGAAGCTTTCTTT. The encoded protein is CAGSKTGIATEAFF.

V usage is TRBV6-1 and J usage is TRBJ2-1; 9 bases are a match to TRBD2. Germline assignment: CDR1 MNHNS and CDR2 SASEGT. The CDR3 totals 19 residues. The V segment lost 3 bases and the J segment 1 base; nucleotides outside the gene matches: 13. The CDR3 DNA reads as TGTGCCAGCAGTGATGCGGGGGCTAGCGGGGAGGTATCCTACAATGAGCAGTTCTTC. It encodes CASSDAGASGEVSYNEQFF.

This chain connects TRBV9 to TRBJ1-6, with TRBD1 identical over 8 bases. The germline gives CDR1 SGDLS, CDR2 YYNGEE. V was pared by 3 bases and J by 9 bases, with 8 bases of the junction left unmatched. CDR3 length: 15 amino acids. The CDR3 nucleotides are TGTGCCAGCAGCGGGCAGGACAGGGTCGGTTCACCCCTCCACTTT. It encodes CASSGQDRVGSPLHF.

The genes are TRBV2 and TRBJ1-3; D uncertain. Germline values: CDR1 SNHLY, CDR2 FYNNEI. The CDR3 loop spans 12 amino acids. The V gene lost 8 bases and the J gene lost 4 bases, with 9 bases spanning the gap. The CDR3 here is CASSTEGNTIYF. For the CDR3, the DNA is TGTGCCAGCTCTACTGAAGGAAACACCATATATTTT. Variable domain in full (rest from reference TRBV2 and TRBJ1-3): EPEVTQTPSHQVTQMGQEVILRCVPISNHLYFYWYRQILGQKVEFLVSFYNNEISEKSEIFDDQFSVERPDGSNFTLKIRSTKLEDSAMYFCASSTEGNTIYFGEGSWLTVV.

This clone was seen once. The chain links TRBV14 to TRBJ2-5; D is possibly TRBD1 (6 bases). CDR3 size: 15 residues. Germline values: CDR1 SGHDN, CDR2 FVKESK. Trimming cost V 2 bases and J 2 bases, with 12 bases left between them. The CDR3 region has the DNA TGTGCCAGCAGCCAAATGGGGGCAGGGCAAGAGACCCAGTACTTC. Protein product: CASSQMGAGQETQYF.

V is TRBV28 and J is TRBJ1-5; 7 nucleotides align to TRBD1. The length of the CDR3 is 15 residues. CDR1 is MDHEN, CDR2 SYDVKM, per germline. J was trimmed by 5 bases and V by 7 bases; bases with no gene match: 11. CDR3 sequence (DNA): TGTGCCAGCACCAGGACAGGTGAGGGGTATCAGCCCCAGCATTTT. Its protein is CASTRTGEGYQPQHF.

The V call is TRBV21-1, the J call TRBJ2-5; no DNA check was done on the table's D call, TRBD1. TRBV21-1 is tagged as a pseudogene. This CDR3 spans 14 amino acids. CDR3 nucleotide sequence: TGTGCCAGCAGCAAAGGGGCTCGGCAAGAGACCCAGTACTTC. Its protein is CASSKGARQETQYF.

This CDR3 reads CASSQLQGPNRPQHF. CDR3 DNA sequence: TGCGCCAGCAGCCAACTACAGGGCCCGAATAGGCCCCAGCATTTT. This chain joins TRBV4-1 and TRBJ1-5; D possibly corresponds to TRBD1 (6 bases). This CDR3 is 15 amino acids long. V was trimmed by 2 bases and J by 9 bases, leaving 17 bases between them. CDR1 is MGHRA, CDR2 YSYEKL, per germline.

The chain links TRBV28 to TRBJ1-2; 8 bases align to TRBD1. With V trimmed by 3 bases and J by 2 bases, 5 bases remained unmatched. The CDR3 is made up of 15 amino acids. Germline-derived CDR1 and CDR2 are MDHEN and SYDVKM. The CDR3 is CASSLTGDYNYGYTF. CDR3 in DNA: TGTGCCAGCAGTTTGACAGGGGATTACAACTATGGCTACACCTTC.

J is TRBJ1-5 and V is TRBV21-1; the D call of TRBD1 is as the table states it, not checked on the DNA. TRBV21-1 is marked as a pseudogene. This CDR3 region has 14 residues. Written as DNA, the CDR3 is TGTGCCAGCAGCAAAACAGGGACCGATCAGCCCCAGCATTTT. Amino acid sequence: CASSKTGTDQPQHF.

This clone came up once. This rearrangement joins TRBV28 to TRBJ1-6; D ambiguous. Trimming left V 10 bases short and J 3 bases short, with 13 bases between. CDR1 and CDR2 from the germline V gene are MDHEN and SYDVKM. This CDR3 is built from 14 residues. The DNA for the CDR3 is TGTGCCACTAAGACAAAGAACTATAATTCACCCCTCCACTTT. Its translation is CATKTKNYNSPLHF.

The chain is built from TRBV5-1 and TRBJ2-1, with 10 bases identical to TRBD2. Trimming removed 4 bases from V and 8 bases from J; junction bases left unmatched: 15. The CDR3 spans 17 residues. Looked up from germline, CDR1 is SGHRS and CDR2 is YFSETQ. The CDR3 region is CASSQTSGVKVMDEQFF. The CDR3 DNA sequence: TGCGCCAGCAGCCAAACTAGCGGGGTTAAGGTTATGGATGAGCAGTTCTTC.

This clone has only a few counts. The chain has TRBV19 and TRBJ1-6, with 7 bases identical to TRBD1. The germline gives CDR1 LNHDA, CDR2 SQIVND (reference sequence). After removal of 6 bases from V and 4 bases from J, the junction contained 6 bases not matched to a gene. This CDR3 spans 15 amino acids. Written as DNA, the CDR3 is TGTGCCAGTAGCCCGGACAGGAAATATAATTCACCCCTCCACTTT. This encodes CASSPDRKYNSPLHF.

Written as DNA, the CDR3 is TGCGCCAGCAGCCAAGATAGGCCAGGGGAGGGCTACACCTTC. Its protein product is CASSQDRPGEGYTF. V usage is TRBV4-3 and J usage is TRBJ1-2; possible D gene TRBD1, 6 bases. The germline CDR1 and CDR2 sequences are LGHNA and YSLEER. The CDR3 length is 14 residues. Trimming pared 0 bases from V and 8 bases from J, leaving 13 bases between.

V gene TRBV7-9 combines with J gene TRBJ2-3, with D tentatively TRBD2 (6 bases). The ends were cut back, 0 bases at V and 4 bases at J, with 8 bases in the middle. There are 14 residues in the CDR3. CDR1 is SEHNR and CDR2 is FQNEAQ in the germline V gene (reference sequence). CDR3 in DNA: TGTGCCAGCAGCTTAGCGGGGGGAGCAGATACGCAGTATTTT. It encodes CASSLAGGADTQYF.

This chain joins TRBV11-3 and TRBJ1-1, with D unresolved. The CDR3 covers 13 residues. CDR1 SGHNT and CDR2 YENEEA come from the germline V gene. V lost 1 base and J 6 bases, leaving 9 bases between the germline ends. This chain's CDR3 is CASSLGGKAEAFF. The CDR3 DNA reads TGTGCCAGCAGCTTAGGAGGGAAGGCTGAAGCTTTCTTT.

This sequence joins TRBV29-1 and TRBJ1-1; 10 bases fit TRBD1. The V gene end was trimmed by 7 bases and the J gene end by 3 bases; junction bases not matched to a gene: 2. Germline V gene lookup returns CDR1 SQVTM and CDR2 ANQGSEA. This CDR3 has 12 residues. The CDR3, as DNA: TGCAGCGCCGGACAGGGGGACACTGAAGCTTTCTTT. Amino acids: CSAGQGDTEAFF.

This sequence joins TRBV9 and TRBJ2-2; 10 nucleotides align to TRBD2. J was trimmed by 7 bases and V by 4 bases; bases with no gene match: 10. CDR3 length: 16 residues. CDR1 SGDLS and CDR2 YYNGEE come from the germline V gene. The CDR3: CASSTSGGAANGELFF. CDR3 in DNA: TGTGCCAGCAGCACAAGCGGGGGGGCCGCCAACGGGGAGCTGTTTTTT.

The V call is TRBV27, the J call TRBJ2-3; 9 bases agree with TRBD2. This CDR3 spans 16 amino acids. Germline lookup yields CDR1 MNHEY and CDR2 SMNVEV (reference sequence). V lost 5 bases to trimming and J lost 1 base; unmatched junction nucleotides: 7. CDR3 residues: CASSPASSGGTDTQYF. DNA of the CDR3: TGTGCCAGCAGTCCCGCCTCTAGCGGGGGCACAGATACGCAGTATTTT.

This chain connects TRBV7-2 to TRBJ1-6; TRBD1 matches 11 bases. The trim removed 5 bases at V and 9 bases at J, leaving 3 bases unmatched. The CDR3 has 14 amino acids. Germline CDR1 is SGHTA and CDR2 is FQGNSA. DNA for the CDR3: TGTGCCAGCAGCACCGGGACAGGGGGTTCACCCCTCCACTTT. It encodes CASSTGTGGSPLHF.

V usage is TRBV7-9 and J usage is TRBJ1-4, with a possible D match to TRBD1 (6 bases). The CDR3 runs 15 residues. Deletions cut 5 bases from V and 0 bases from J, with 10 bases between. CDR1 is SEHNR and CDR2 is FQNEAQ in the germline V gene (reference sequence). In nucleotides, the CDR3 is TGTGCCAGCAGCGCAAACAGGGCAACTAATGAAAAACTGTTTTTT. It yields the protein CASSANRATNEKLFF.

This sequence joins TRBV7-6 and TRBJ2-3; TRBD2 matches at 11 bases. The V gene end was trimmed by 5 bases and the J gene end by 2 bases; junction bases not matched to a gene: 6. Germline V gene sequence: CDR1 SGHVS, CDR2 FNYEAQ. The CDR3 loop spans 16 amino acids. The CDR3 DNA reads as TGTGCCAGCAGCCCTACTAGCGGGGGCCCCACAGATACGCAGTATTTT. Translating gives CASSPTSGGPTDTQYF.

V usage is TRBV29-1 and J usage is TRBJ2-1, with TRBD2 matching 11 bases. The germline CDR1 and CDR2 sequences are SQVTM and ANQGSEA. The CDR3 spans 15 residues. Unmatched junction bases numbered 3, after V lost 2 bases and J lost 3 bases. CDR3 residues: CSVESLAGGYNEQFF. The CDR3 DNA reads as TGCAGCGTTGAAAGTCTAGCGGGGGGCTACAATGAGCAGTTCTTC.

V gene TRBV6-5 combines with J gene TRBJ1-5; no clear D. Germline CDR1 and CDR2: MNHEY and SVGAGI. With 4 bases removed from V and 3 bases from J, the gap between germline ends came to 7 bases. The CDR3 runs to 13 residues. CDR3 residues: CASSWAPNQPQHF. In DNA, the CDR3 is TGTGCCAGCAGTTGGGCCCCCAATCAGCCCCAGCATTTT.